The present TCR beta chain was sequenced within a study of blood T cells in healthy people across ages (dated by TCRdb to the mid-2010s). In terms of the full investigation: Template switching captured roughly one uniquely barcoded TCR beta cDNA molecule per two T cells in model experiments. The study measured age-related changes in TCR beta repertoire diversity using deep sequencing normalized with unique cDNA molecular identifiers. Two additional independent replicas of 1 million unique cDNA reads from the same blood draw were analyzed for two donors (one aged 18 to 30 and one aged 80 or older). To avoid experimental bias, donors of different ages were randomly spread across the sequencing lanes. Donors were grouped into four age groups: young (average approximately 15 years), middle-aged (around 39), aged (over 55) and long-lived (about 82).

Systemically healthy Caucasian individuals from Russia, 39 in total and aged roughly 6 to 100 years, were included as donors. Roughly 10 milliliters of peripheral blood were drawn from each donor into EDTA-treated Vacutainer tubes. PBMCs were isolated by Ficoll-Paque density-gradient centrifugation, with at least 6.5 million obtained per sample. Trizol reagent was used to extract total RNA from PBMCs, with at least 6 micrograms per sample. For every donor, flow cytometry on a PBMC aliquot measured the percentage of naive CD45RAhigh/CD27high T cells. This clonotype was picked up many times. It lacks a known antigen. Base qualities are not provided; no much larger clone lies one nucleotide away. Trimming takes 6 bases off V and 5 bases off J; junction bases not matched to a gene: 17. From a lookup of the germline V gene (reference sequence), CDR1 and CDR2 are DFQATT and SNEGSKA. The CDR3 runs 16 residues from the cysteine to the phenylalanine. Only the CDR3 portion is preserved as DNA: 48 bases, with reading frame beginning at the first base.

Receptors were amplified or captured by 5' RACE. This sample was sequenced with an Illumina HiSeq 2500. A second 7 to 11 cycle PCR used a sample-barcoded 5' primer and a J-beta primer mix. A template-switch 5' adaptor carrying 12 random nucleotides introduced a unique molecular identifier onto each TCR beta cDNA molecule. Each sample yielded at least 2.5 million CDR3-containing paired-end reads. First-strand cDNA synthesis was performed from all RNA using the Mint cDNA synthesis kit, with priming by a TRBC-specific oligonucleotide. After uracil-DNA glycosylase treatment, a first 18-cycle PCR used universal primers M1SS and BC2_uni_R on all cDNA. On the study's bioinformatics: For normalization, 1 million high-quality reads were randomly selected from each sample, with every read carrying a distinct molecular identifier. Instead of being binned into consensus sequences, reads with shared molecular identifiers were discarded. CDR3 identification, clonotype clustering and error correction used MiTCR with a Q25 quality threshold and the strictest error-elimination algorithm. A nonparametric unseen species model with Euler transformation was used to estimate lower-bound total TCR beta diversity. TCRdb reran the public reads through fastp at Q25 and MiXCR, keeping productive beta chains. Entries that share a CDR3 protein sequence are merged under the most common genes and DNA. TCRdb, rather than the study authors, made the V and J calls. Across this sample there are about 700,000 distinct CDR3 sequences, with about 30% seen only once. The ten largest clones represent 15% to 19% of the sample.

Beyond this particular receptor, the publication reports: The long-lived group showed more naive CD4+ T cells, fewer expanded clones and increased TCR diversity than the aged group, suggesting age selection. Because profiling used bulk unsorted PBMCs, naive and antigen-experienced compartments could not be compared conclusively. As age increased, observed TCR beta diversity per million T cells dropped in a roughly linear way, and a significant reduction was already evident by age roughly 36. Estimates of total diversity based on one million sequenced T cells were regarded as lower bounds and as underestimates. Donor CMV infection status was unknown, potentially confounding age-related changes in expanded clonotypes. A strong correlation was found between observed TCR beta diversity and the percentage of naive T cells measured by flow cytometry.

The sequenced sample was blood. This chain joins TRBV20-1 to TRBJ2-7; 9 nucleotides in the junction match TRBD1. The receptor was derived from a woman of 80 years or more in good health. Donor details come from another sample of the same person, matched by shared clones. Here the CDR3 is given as CSAERSQGQGVNEQYF. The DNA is TGCAGTGCAGAACGAAGCCAGGGACAGGGTGTTAACGAGCAGTACTTC.